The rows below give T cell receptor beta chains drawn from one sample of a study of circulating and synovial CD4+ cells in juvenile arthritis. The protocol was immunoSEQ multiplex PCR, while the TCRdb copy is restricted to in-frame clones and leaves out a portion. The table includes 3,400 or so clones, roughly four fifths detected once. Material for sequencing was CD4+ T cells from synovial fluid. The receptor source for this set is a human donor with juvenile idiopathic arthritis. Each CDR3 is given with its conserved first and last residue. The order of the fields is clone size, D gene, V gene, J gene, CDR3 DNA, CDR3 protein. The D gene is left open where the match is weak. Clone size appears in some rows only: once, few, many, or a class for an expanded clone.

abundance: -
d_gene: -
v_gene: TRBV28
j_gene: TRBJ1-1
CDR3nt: TGTGCCAGCAATCTCGGAGGTAACGCTGAAGCTTTCTTT
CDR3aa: CASNLGGNAEAFF

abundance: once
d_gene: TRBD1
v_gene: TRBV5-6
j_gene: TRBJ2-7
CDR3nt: TGTGCCAGCAGCTGGGACAGGGGGACCTACGAGCAGTACTTC
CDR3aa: CASSWDRGTYEQYF

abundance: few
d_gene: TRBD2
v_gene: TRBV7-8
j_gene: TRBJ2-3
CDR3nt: TGTGCCAGCAGCCCGATAGCGGGAGGGCCCGCAGATACGCAGTATTTT
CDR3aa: CASSPIAGGPADTQYF

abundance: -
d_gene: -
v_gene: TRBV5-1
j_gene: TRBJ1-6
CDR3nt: TGCGCCAGCAGCTTTGGAGCCGGCTATAATTCACCCCTCCACTTT
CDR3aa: CASSFGAGYNSPLHF

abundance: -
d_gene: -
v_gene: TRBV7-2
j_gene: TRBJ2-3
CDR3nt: TGTGCCAGCAGGGTCCGCGGGGGCCCGGGTACGCAGTATTTT
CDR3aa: CASRVRGGPGTQYF

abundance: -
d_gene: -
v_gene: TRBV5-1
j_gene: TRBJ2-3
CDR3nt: TGCGCCAGCAGGGCAGGGGTTGCAGATACGCAGTATTTT
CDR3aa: CASRAGVADTQYF

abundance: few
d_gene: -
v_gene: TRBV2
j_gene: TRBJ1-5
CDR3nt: TGTGCCAGCGGGGGGAGCAATCAGCCCCAGCATTTT
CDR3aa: CASGGSNQPQHF

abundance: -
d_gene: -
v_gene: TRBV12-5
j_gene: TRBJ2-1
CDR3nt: TGTGCTAGTGGACAGGACAGAAGCTCCTACAATGAGCAGTTCTTC
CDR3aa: CASGQDRSSYNEQFF

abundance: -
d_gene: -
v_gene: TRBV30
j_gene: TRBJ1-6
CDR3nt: TGTGCCTGGAGTGGGCAGTGGAGCTCCTATAATTCCCCCCTCCACTTT
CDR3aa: CAWSGQWSSYNSPLHF

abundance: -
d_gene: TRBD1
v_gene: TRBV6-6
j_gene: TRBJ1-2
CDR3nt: TGTGCCAGCAGGACCGGACAGGGGAGCTATGGCTACACCTTC
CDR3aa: CASRTGQGSYGYTF

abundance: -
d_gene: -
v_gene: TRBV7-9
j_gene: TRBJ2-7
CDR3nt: TGTGCCAGCAGCGCCGACAGTTCTGGGGCGAAGCAGTACTTC
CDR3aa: CASSADSSGAKQYF

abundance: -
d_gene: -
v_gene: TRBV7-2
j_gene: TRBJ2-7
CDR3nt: TGTGCCAGCAGCTTAGCAGGGGTGGAGCAGTACTTC
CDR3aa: CASSLAGVEQYF

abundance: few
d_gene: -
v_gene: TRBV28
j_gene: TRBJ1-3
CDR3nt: TGTGCCAGCAGTTTCCGCTCTGGAAACACCATATATTTT
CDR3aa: CASSFRSGNTIYF

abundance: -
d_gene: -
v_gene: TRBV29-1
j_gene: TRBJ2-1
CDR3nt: TGCAGCGCCTTCGTGTGGAGTGGCAACAATGAGCAGTTCTTC
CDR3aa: CSAFVWSGNNEQFF

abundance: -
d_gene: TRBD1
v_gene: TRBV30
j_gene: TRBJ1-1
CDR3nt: TGTGCCTGGAAGGGGGCCAACACTGAAGCTTTCTTT
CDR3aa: CAWKGANTEAFF

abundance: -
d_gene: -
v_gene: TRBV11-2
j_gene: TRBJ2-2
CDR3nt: TGTGCCAGCAGCTTAGGTGTCGGCACTTACAGTCGGAACACCGGGGAGCTGTTTTTT
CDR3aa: CASSLGVGTYSRNTGELFF

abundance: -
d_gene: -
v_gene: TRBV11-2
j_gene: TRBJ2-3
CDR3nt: TGTGCCAGCAGCTTAGGGGGGGAGGATACGCAGTATTTT
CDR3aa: CASSLGGEDTQYF